This TCR beta chain appears in the sequencing data of a study of cytomegalovirus exposure and HLA in healthy donors. Study-wide background: The roughly 120 validation repertoires, a later analysis reported, used the same platform as the approximately 670 repertoires from the first cohort. Findings of the study overall: The authors enumerated roughly 160 TCR beta chains as linked to cytomegalovirus. The tendency of first-cohort TCR clusters to co-occur in the approximately 110 validation repertoires was identified by a subsequent analysis. The majority of TCR sequences were rare, yet some public TCRs appeared in many donors.

J lost 5 bases, V lost 3 bases, and 12 bases had no gene match. Germline V gene lookup returns CDR1 LGHNA and CDR2 YSLEER. The CDR3 runs to 17 residues. TCRdb's copy holds only in-frame clones and misses some; the assay was immunoSEQ multiplex PCR. The sample carries roughly 130,000 clones, around nine tenths recorded once. Of note for this clone: Its antigen is as yet unknown.

The source of this sequence is a man aged 30 to 45 in good health and CMV-seronegative. The chain carries TRBV4-3 and TRBJ2-7; 11 bases line up with TRBD2. Material for sequencing was PBMCs. The CDR3 nucleotides are TGCGCCAGCAGCCAGGAATATACTAGCGGGAGTATCCACGAGCAGTACTTC. Its protein is CASSQEYTSGSIHEQYF.